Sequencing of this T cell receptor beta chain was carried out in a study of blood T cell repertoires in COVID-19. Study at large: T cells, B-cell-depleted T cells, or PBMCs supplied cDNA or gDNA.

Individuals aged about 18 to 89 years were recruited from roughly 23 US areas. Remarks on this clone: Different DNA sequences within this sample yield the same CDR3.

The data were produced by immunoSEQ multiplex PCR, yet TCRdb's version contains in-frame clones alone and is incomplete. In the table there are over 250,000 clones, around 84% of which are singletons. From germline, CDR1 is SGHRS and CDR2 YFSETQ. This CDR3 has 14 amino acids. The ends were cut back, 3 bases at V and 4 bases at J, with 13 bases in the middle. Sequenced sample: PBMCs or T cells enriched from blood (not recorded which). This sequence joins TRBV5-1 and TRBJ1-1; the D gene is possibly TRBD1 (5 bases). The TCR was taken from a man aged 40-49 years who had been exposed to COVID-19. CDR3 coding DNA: TGCGCCAGCAGCTGGGGACGGAGGGGCACTGAAGCTTTCTTT. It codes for CASSWGRRGTEAFF. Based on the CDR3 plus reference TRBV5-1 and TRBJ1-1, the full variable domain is KAGVTQTPRYLIKTRGQQVTLSCSPISGHRSVSWYQQTPGQGLQFLFEYFSETQRNKGNFPGRFSGRQFSNSRSEMNVSTLELGDSALYLCASSWGRRGTEAFFGQGTRLTVV.